This T cell receptor (beta chain) was documented in a study of response to subunit inactivated influenza vaccine. Overall study findings and caveats: That few new T cells are recruited by each seasonal influenza vaccination was the authors' suggestion.

Each CDR3 protein is one row after TCRdb ran MiXCR on the RT-PCR reads. The repertoire holds a few hundred thousand distinct CDR3 sequences, around 15% seen once, with approximately 12% in the top ten. Worth noting for this clonotype: Antigen unknown.

The ends were cut back, 4 bases at V and 2 bases at J, with 9 bases in the middle. The CDR3 contains 13 residues. The V gene's germline CDR1 is SGHRS and CDR2 YFSETQ. The specimen comprised PBMCs from blood, sampled about 11 days after vaccination. This rearrangement joins TRBV5-1 to TRBJ2-5; D remains ambiguous. The source of this sequence is a middle-aged man who received an inactivated influenza vaccine. CDR3 residues: CASSVKSQETQYF. The CDR3 region has the DNA TGCGCCAGCAGCGTTAAATCGCAAGAGACCCAGTACTTC.